These 30 T cell receptor beta chains originate from one sample sequenced in a study of T-cell memory formation after mild COVID-19. TCRdb itself ran the 5' RACE reads through MiXCR, one entry per CDR3 protein. The sample lists about 260,000 distinct CDR3 sequences; under 20% were seen once. Material: PBMCs or a T cell subset sorted from them (not recorded which). Receptors were obtained from a man between 18 and 29 years old who had mild COVID-19 (a few samples of this study predate the infection). Cell type and time point are not known.

Many counts were recorded for this clonotype. The J gene is TRBJ2-3, the V gene TRBV20-1, with a weak D call TRBD1 (5 bases). This CDR3 spans 12 amino acids. Germline assignment: CDR1 DFQATT and CDR2 SNEGSKA (reference sequence). Trimming pared 6 bases from V and 5 bases from J, leaving 12 bases between. The chain's CDR3 is CSAINQGDTQYF. The CDR3 DNA sequence: TGCAGTGCGATAAATCAGGGAGATACGCAGTATTTT.

A few counts support this clonotype. The chain couples TRBV18 to TRBJ2-5, with a weak D call TRBD2 (6 bases). V was clipped by 3 bases and J by 5 bases, with 13 bases between them. CDR3 size: 14 residues. CDR1 is KGHSH, CDR2 LQKENI, per germline. The CDR3 DNA is TGTGCCAGCTCACCTGACCGGGCGGGGGAGACCCAGTACTTC. Its protein is CASSPDRAGETQYF.

This clonotype has at least ten counts. The V gene is TRBV12-3 or TRBV12-4, the J gene TRBJ2-3; D is undetermined. The CDR3 runs 12 residues. The V end lost 3 bases, the J end lost 1 base, and 2 bases lay between the germline ends. CDR3 in amino acids: CASSFGTDTQYF. The CDR3 region has the DNA TGTGCCAGCAGTTTTGGCACAGATACGCAGTATTTT.

This clonotype has just a few counts. The genes are TRBV7-9 and TRBJ2-7, with TRBD1 matching over 7 bases. V was clipped by 3 bases and J by 7 bases; unmatched bases: 9. The germline gives CDR1 SEHNR, CDR2 FQNEAQ (reference sequence). There are 14 residues in the CDR3. The CDR3 DNA follows: TGTGCCAGCAGCTTTCTTGAGGGGGCGAGGGAGCAGTACTTC. It encodes CASSFLEGAREQYF.

The sample holds a few counts of this clonotype. The chain recombines TRBV7-2 with TRBJ1-6; D may be TRBD1 (5 bases). The CDR3 runs 14 residues. The V end lost 5 bases, the J end lost 9 bases, and 14 bases lay between the germline ends. The germline V gene has CDR1 SGHTA and CDR2 FQGNSA. CDR3 DNA sequence: TGTGCCAGCAGCCGCTTGGCGGGGGGTTCACCCCTCCACTTT. This codes for CASSRLAGGSPLHF. Combining the CDR3 with reference TRBV7-2 and TRBJ1-6 gives the whole variable domain GAGVSQSPSNKVTEKGKDVELRCDPISGHTALYWYRQSLGQGLEFLIYFQGNSAPDKSGLPSDRFSAERTGGSVSTLTIQRTQQEDSAVYLCASSRLAGGSPLHFGNGTRLTVT.

This clonotype was seen a few times. This chain joins TRBV6-5 and TRBJ1-5; no definite D call. CDR1 MNHEY and CDR2 SVGAGI come from the germline V gene. The CDR3 is 15 amino acids. The V gene lost 6 bases and the J gene lost 1 base, with 13 bases spanning the gap. Here the CDR3 reads CASSPLEGSNQPQHF. The CDR3 DNA reads TGTGCCAGCAGCCCCCTCGAGGGAAGCAATCAGCCCCAGCATTTT.

The V call is TRBV29-1, the J call TRBJ2-1; D possibly uses TRBD1 or TRBD2 (6 bases each). CDR1 SQVTM and CDR2 ANQGSEA come from the germline V gene. V dropped 6 bases and J dropped 4 bases, with 19 bases sitting between them. This CDR3 is 15 amino acids long. CDR3 sequence: CSVQTGGRPYNEQFF. CDR3 coding DNA: TGCAGCGTCCAGACAGGAGGGCGCCCTTACAATGAGCAGTTCTTC.

This chain uses TRBV6-2 or TRBV6-3 with TRBJ2-2; D unresolved. The CDR3 loop spans 12 amino acids. V lost 5 bases to trimming and J lost 5 bases, with 6 bases between them. Germline V CDR1 and CDR2: MNHEY, SVGEGT. The CDR3 DNA is TGTGCCAGCAGTAAAGGGACCGGGGAGCTGTTTTTT. Its translation is CASSKGTGELFF.

This clonotype was detected a few times. This chain connects TRBV12-3 or TRBV12-4 to TRBJ1-4; no reliable D call. Trimming removed 1 base at V and 5 bases at J, with 8 bases between. The CDR3 extends over 14 amino acids. The CDR3 here is CASSLVEDNEKLFF. The CDR3 DNA sequence: TGTGCCAGCAGTTTAGTCGAAGACAATGAAAAACTGTTTTTT.

The chain uses TRBV7-2 and TRBJ1-6, with D perhaps matching TRBD1 (5 bases). Trimming removed 6 bases from V and 7 bases from J, with 13 bases in between. The CDR3 spans 14 residues. Germline values: CDR1 SGHTA, CDR2 FQGNSA. This CDR3 reads CASRTPGRNSPLHF. Written as DNA, the CDR3 is TGTGCCAGCAGAACACCGGGACGAAATTCACCCCTCCACTTT. Using reference TRBV7-2 and TRBJ1-6 for the parts outside the CDR3, the full variable domain is GAGVSQSPSNKVTEKGKDVELRCDPISGHTALYWYRQSLGQGLEFLIYFQGNSAPDKSGLPSDRFSAERTGGSVSTLTIQRTQQEDSAVYLCASRTPGRNSPLHFGNGTRLTVT.

The CDR3 loop is CASSQRLAGGLNEQFF. In DNA form, the CDR3 reads TGTGCCAGCAGCCAGCGACTAGCGGGGGGGCTCAATGAGCAGTTCTTC. This sequence joins TRBV3-1 and TRBJ2-1; 14 nucleotides line up with TRBD2. The CDR3 length is 16 residues. The V and J ends lost 3 bases and 6 bases, in that order; junction bases with no gene match: 4. From germline, CDR1 is LGHDT and CDR2 YNNKEL (reference sequence).

This clonotype appeared a few times. V usage is TRBV10-3 and J usage is TRBJ1-2; D not certain. The CDR3 has 13 residues. Germline CDR1 and CDR2: ENHRY and SYGVKD. V dropped 3 bases and J dropped 8 bases, with 13 bases sitting between them. The CDR3 loop is CAISEGPSGGYTF. CDR3 coding DNA: TGTGCCATCAGTGAAGGCCCCTCCGGAGGCTACACCTTC.

This clonotype was seen more than once but under ten times. The chain couples TRBV15 to TRBJ2-1; 8 bases are a match to TRBD2. V shed 5 bases and J 9 bases; nucleotides not matched to a gene: 9. In germline, CDR1 is LNHNV, CDR2 YYDKDF (reference sequence). The CDR3 runs to 14 residues. Here the CDR3 reads CATSPHGGGGEQFF. CDR3 nucleotides: TGTGCCACCAGCCCACACGGGGGGGGCGGTGAGCAGTTCTTC.

Only a few counts were recorded for this clonotype. J is TRBJ2-1 and V is TRBV4-3, with D possibly TRBD1 on 5 matching bases. The CDR3 is 16 residues long. CDR1 is LGHNA, CDR2 YSLEER, per germline. The ends were cut back, 8 bases at V and 6 bases at J, with 23 bases in the middle. The CDR3 coding sequence is TGCGCCAGCCGAGCGAACAAGGGGCTAATCGCCAATGAGCAGTTCTTC. Encoded protein: CASRANKGLIANEQFF.

The V gene is TRBV12-5, the J gene TRBJ1-5; no firm D call. The length of the CDR3 is 13 residues. V lost 7 bases, J lost 0 bases, and 7 bases lay in between. The germline CDR1 and CDR2 sequences are LGHNT and FRNRAP. CDR3 residues: CASAPGSNQPQHF. CDR3 nucleotide sequence: TGTGCTAGTGCCCCCGGTAGCAATCAGCCCCAGCATTTT.

This clonotype has just a few counts. The rearrangement joins TRBV18 to TRBJ2-7; D is uncertain. Trimming left V 5 bases short and J 4 bases short, with 12 bases between. The CDR3 has 13 amino acids. CDR1 is KGHSH, CDR2 LQKENI, per germline. The CDR3 DNA follows: TGTGCCAGCTCAATGGCAGCAACTTACGAGCAGTACTTC. It translates to CASSMAATYEQYF.

This clonotype was observed a handful of times. The rearrangement links TRBV3-1 to TRBJ1-5; no clear D gene. Germline V lookup: CDR1 LGHDT, CDR2 YNNKEL (reference sequence). CDR3 length equals 14 residues. Between the trimmed V and J ends, which lost 2 bases and 1 base, there was a span of 6 bases. CDR3 loop: CASSQTESNQPQHF. CDR3 coding DNA: TGTGCCAGCAGCCAAACAGAGAGCAATCAGCCCCAGCATTTT.

This clonotype was observed a few times. The genes are TRBV9 and TRBJ2-3, with 12 bases matching TRBD2. The CDR3 has 14 amino acids. The J segment lost 6 bases and the V segment lost 5 bases, leaving 4 bases of the junction unmatched. Looked up from germline, CDR1 is SGDLS and CDR2 is YYNGEE. CDR3 sequence (DNA): TGTGCCAGCAGTACTAGCGGGGGGTCCGATACGCAGTATTTT. This sequence encodes CASSTSGGSDTQYF.

The V call is TRBV2, the J call TRBJ2-2; 8 nucleotides align to TRBD2. This CDR3 has 16 amino acids. Losses at the gene ends were 4 bases for V and 0 bases for J; bases not matched to a gene: 4. Germline CDR1 reads SNHLY; CDR2 reads FYNNEI. The CDR3 nucleotides read TGTGCCAGCAGTGTTTTCGGGGGGGCGAACACCGGGGAGCTGTTTTTT. It encodes CASSVFGGANTGELFF.

The chain joins TRBV11-2 to TRBJ2-7; TRBD1 matches 8 bases. This CDR3 is built from 13 residues. Germline values: CDR1 SGHAT, CDR2 FQNNGV. The ends lost 3 bases at V and 4 bases at J; junction bases unmatched: 2. The CDR3 reads CASSLGQEYEQYV. For the CDR3, the DNA is TGTGCCAGCAGCTTGGGACAGGAGTACGAGCAGTACGTC.

The chain employs TRBV4-3 and TRBJ2-5; either TRBD1 or TRBD2 may fit D (6 bases each). CDR1 is LGHNA, CDR2 YSLEER, per germline. V lost 6 bases and J lost 1, with 15 bases in between. The CDR3 consists of 15 residues. The CDR3 DNA reads as TGCGCCAGCAGACAGGGCTCCGGGGGCCAAGAGACCCAGTACTTC. Translating it yields CASRQGSGGQETQYF.

The V gene is TRBV7-3, the J gene TRBJ2-1; 8 bases align to TRBD1. This CDR3 comprises 12 residues. Germline-derived CDR1 and CDR2 are SGHTA and FQGTGA. Unmatched junction bases numbered 9, after V lost 5 bases and J lost 15 bases. The CDR3 reads CASSPPRGRAFF. The DNA for the CDR3 is TGTGCCAGCAGCCCCCCCAGGGGGCGAGCGTTCTTC.

This clonotype has more than one count but fewer than ten. This chain uses TRBV12-3 or TRBV12-4 with TRBJ1-2; D remains unclear. The CDR3 consists of 13 residues. The V end was cut by 3 bases, the J end by 0 bases, with 5 bases between. The CDR3 nucleotides read TGTGCCAGCAGTTTCAATCCTAACTATGGCTACACCTTC. As protein: CASSFNPNYGYTF.

The gene calls are TRBV12-3 or TRBV12-4 and TRBJ2-1; D is uncertain. The CDR3 length is 18 residues. V shed 2 bases and J shed 2 bases, with 19 bases lying between them. The chain's CDR3 is CASSLRAAVPAPYNEQFF. DNA for the CDR3: TGTGCCAGCAGTTTAAGGGCAGCCGTCCCCGCTCCCTACAATGAGCAGTTCTTC.

CDR3 nucleotide sequence: TGTGCCAGCAGCTTAGTGAGGGGAACTAGCGGGGGGTCACAAGAGACCCAGTACTTC. Residues: CASSLVRGTSGGSQETQYF. This chain links TRBV7-6 with TRBJ2-5; 12 bases are a match to TRBD2. CDR3 size: 19 residues. CDR1 is SGHVS, CDR2 FNYEAQ, per germline. The V segment lost 1 base and the J segment 2 bases; nucleotides outside the gene matches: 11.

This clonotype was picked up a small number of times. The gene calls are TRBV5-5 and TRBJ1-1; 8 nucleotides align to TRBD1. Germline CDR1 reads SGHKS; CDR2 reads YYEKEE (reference sequence). With V trimmed by 4 bases and J by 3 bases, 2 bases remained unmatched. The CDR3 extends over 13 amino acids. The CDR3 protein is CASSGQGDTEAFF. CDR3 in DNA: TGTGCCAGCAGCGGACAGGGAGACACTGAAGCTTTCTTT.

This clonotype was counted a few times. CDR3 bases: TGTGCCAGCAGCTTAGGCGGACAGGCCCACGAGCAGTACTTC. It codes for CASSLGGQAHEQYF. The chain is built from TRBV7-9 and TRBJ2-7; 7 bases map to TRBD1. Germline V gene data show CDR1 as SEHNR and CDR2 as FQNEAQ (reference sequence). The CDR3 covers 14 residues. The trim removed 1 base at V and 5 bases at J, leaving 5 bases unmatched.

The CDR3 coding sequence is TGTGCCAGCAGTTTATCAGGGACGCCCGGCTACACCTTC. Translated, it gives CASSLSGTPGYTF. The chain is built from TRBV27 and TRBJ1-2; TRBD1 might be the D (5 bases). This CDR3 region has 13 residues. The V and J ends lost 0 bases and 8 bases respectively, with 10 bases between them. CDR1 and CDR2 (germline): MNHEY, SMNVEV (reference sequence).

J is TRBJ2-5 and V is TRBV7-8; 8 bases are shared with TRBD2. J lost 5 bases, V lost 5 bases, and 10 bases had no gene match. Germline CDR1 reads SGHVS; CDR2 reads FQNEAQ. This CDR3 is built from 15 residues. CDR3 nucleotides: TGTGCCAGCAGCCCCATGGCGGGGGGAACGGAGACCCAGTACTTC. Translated: CASSPMAGGTETQYF.

This clonotype came up many times. J is TRBJ1-2 and V is TRBV5-5; no reliable D call. Germline V gives CDR1 SGHKS, CDR2 YYEKEE (reference sequence). V shed 4 bases and J shed 3 bases, with 16 bases lying between them. The CDR3 runs to 15 residues. As DNA, the CDR3 is TGTGCCAGCAGCGCCTGGGCGGGGAACGACTATGGCTACACCTTC. This gives the protein CASSAWAGNDYGYTF.